This record covers a single T cell receptor beta chain. The data belong to a study of blood T cells in healthy people across ages. CDR3 length equals 16 residues. Germline V lookup: CDR1 WSHSY, CDR2 SAAADI. V dropped 2 bases and J dropped 1 base, with 13 bases sitting between them. A sample-barcoded 5' primer and a J-beta primer mix were used in a second PCR of about 7 to 12 cycles. In TCRdb, the 5' RACE reads were re-called with MiXCR into one record per CDR3 protein. The sample has around 650,000 distinct CDR3 sequences; 40% to 45% are singletons. The TCR was taken from an elderly man in good health. The rearrangement joins TRBV10-2 to TRBJ2-3; the D gene is possibly TRBD1 (6 bases). The sequencing input was blood. Here the CDR3 reads CASSEHRVVGTDTQYF. CDR3 bases: TGCGCCAGCAGTGAGCACAGGGTCGTAGGCACAGATACGCAGTATTTT.